This T cell receptor (beta chain) was obtained from a study of type 1 regulatory T cells. Study at large: An in vitro protocol generated T-allo10, a Tr1-enriched, alloantigen-specific CD4 T cell product.

CDR3 length: 16 amino acids. Trimming shortened V by 2 bases and J by 3 bases, and 13 bases separated the two germline ends. TCRdb called the reads again in MiXCR, with one record for every CDR3 protein. The data hold about 68,000 distinct CDR3 sequences, with roughly three fifths observed a single time. Details on this clonotype: Its specificity is unknown.

The gene calls are TRBV12-3 or TRBV12-4 and TRBJ2-2; D possibly uses TRBD1 or TRBD2 (6 bases each). Sequencing was performed on cultured T cells, either the whole culture or a sorted T cell fraction (not recorded which). Subset described: Tr1-enriched cell product generated in vitro against host alloantigens. This clonotype originated in a human donor in good health. The CDR3 is CASSLSTGTYTGELFF. CDR3 in DNA: TGTGCCAGCAGTTTAAGTACAGGGACTTACACCGGGGAGCTGTTTTTT.